This T cell receptor (beta chain) is drawn from a study of blood T cell repertoires in COVID-19. Study summary: Acute-phase and convalescent COVID-19 samples originated in the United States, Italy and Spain. T cells, B-cell-depleted T cells, or PBMCs provided the cDNA or gDNA that served as material.

Per the original methods: Nucleated cell number was recorded as an estimate derived from reference gene primer amplification. The protocol was immunoSEQ multiplex PCR, while the TCRdb copy is restricted to in-frame clones and leaves out a portion. Clonal size and the V and J genes are those of that table, whereas D and trimming came from the DNA. The sample holds approximately 150,000 clones, approximately 80% seen once. With 6 bases clipped from V and 0 bases from J, the junction kept 5 bases outside the gene matches. The CDR3 spans 15 residues. Germline V gene lookup returns CDR1 SNHLY and CDR2 FYNNEI.

What was sequenced was peripheral blood. The TCR was taken from a woman aged 45-65 years in a cohort sampled during active or convalescent COVID-19. This chain uses TRBV2 with TRBJ1-3; 7 nucleotides align to TRBD1. CDR3 in DNA: TGTGCCAGCAGACCCGACAGGGTCTCTGGAAACACCATATATTTT. Protein product: CASRPDRVSGNTIYF.